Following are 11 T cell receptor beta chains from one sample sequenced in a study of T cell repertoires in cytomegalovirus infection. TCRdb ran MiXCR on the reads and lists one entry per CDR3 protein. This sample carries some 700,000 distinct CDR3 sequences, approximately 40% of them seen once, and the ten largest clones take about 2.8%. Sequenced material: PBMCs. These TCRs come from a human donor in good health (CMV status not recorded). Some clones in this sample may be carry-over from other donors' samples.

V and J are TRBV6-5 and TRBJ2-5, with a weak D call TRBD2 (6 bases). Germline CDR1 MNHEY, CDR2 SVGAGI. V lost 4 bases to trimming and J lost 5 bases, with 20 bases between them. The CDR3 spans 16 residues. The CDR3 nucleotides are TGTGCCAGCAGTTCCAAGCTGATGGGACTGGTGGAGACCCAGTACTTC. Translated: CASSSKLMGLVETQYF.

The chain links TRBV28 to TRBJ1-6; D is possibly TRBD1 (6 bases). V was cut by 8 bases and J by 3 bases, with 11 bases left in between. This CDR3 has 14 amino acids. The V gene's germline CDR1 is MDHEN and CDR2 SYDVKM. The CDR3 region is CASQRGGYNSPLHF. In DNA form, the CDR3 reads TGTGCCAGCCAGAGAGGGGGCTATAATTCACCCCTCCACTTT.

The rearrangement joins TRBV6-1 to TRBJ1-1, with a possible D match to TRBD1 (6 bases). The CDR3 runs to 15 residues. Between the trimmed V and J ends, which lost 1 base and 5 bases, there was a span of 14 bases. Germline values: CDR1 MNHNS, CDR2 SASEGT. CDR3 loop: CASSEGVRGTTEAFF. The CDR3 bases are TGTGCCAGCAGTGAAGGTGTCAGGGGAACGACTGAAGCTTTCTTT.

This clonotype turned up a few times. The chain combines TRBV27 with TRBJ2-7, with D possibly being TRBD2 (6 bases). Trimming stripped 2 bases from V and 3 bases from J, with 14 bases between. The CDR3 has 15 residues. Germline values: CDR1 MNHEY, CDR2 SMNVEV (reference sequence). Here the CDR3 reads CASSLGQAEGYEQYF. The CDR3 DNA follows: TGTGCCAGCAGTTTAGGCCAGGCGGAGGGCTACGAGCAGTACTTC.

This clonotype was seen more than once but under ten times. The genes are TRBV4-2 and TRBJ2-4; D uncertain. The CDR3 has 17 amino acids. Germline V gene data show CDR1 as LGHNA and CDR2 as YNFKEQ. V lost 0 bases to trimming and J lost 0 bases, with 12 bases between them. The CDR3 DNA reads TGTGCCAGCAGCCAAGAAGGCGGAACCCTAGCCAAAAACATTCAGTACTTC. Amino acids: CASSQEGGTLAKNIQYF.

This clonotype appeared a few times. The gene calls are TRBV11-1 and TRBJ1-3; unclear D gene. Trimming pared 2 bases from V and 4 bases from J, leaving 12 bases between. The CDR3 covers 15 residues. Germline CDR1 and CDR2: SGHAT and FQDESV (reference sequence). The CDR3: CASSLSAVKGNTIYF. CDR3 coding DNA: TGTGCCAGCAGCTTATCGGCGGTGAAGGGAAACACCATATATTTT.

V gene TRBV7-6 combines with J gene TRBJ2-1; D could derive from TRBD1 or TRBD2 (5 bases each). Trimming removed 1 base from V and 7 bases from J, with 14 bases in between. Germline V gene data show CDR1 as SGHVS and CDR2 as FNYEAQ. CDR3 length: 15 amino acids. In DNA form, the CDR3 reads TGTGCCAGCAGCTTAGAATGGGGGATCTTAAATGAGCAGTTCTTC. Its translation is CASSLEWGILNEQFF. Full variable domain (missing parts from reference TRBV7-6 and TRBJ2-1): GAGVSQSPRYKVTKRGQDVALRCDPISGHVSLYWYRQALGQGPEFLTYFNYEAQQDKSGLPNDRFSAERPEGSISTLTIQRTEQRDSAMYRCASSLEWGILNEQFFGPGTRLTVL.

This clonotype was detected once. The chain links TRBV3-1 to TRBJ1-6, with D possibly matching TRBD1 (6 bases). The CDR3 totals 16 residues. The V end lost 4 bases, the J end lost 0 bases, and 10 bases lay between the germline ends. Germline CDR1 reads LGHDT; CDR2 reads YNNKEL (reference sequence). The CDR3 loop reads CASSLTGNSYNSPLHF. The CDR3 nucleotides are TGTGCCAGCAGCCTAACAGGGAACTCCTATAATTCACCCCTCCACTTT.

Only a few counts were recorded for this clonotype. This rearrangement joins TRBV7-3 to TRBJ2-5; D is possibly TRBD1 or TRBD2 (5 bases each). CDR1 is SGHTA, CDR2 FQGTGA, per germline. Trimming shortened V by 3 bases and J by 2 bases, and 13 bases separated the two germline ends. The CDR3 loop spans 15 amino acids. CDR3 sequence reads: CASSFGRGEQETQYF. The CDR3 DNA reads TGTGCCAGCAGCTTTGGACGAGGGGAACAAGAGACCCAGTACTTC.

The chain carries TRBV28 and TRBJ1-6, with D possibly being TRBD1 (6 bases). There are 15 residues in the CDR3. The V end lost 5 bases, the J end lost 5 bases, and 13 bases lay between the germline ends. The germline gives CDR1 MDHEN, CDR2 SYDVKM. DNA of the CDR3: TGTGCCAGCAGTCCCTACAGGGTACATAATTCACCCCTCCACTTT. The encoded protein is CASSPYRVHNSPLHF.

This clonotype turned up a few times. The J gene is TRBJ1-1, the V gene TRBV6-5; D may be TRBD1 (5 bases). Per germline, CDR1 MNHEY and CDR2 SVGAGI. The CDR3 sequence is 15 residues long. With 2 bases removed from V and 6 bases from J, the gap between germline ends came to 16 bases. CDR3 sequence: CASSYGGQQGAEAFF. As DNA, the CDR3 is TGTGCCAGCAGTTACGGAGGACAACAAGGTGCTGAAGCTTTCTTT.